The 17 T cell receptor beta chains below were found in one sample sequenced in a study of T-cell reconstitution after alpha-beta-depleted transplantation in children. Researchers prepared the TCRbeta library using unique molecular identifiers, the study reports. MiXCR was run by TCRdb on the PCR reads, yielding one entry per CDR3 protein. This table holds more than 120,000 distinct CDR3 sequences, more than 8% found once. Source: PBMCs, mostly from graft donor cells, taken 180 days after TCRalphabeta/CD19-depleted stem cell transplant. The receptor source for this set is a female patient aged 2-9 years who had a stem cell transplant for congenital amegakaryocytic thrombocytopenia, so the T cells may come from the graft donor.

In its sample, this clonotype was seen a few times. The chain uses TRBV20-1 and TRBJ2-5; the D call may be TRBD1 or TRBD2 (5 bases each). CDR3 length: 14 residues. Trimming removed 0 bases from V and 5 bases from J, with 13 bases in between. Germline V CDR1 and CDR2: DFQATT, SNEGSKA (reference sequence). The CDR3 DNA is TGCAGTGCTAGAGATACGCATTGGGGGGAGACCCAGTACTTC. It codes for CSARDTHWGETQYF.

The V call is TRBV7-9, the J call TRBJ2-2; D tentatively reads TRBD1 or TRBD2 (5 bases each). CDR3 length equals 14 residues. Trimming stripped 5 bases from V and 6 bases from J, with 13 bases between. Germline CDR1 and CDR2: SEHNR and FQNEAQ (reference sequence). DNA for the CDR3: TGTGCCAGCAGCCGAGGGGATGCTTCCGGGGAGCTGTTTTTT. Translating it yields CASSRGDASGELFF.

This clonotype occurred many times. The chain links TRBV6-5 to TRBJ1-5, with D maybe TRBD1 (5 bases). Germline V gene lookup returns CDR1 MNHEY and CDR2 SVGAGI. Trimming shortened V by 6 bases and J by 4 bases, and 7 bases separated the two germline ends. The CDR3 loop spans 12 amino acids. The CDR3 region is CASSSGNQPQHF. The CDR3 DNA is TGTGCCAGCAGCTCAGGGAATCAGCCCCAGCATTTT.

This clonotype has a count of ten or more. The chain is built from TRBV28 and TRBJ2-2, with D uncertain. V gave up 2 bases and J gave up 3 bases, with 4 bases separating them. This CDR3 comprises 13 residues. Per germline, CDR1 MDHEN and CDR2 SYDVKM. CDR3 nucleotide sequence: TGTGCCAGCAGTTTACAAGACACCGGGGAGCTGTTTTTT. This encodes CASSLQDTGELFF. Full variable domain (remainder filled in from reference TRBV28 and TRBJ2-2): DVKVTQSSRYLVKRTGEKVFLECVQDMDHENMFWYRQDPGLGLRLIYFSYDVKMKEKGDIPEGYSVSREKKERFSLILESASTNQTSMYLCASSLQDTGELFFGEGSRLTVL.

This clonotype has ten or more counts. The chain carries TRBV20-1 and TRBJ2-2; 11 bases align to TRBD2. The V segment lost 3 bases and the J segment 6 bases; nucleotides outside the gene matches: 6. Germline V gene data show CDR1 as DFQATT and CDR2 as SNEGSKA (reference sequence). The CDR3 is made up of 15 amino acids. The CDR3 nucleotides read TGCAGTGCTAGCCTACTAGCGGGAGCCCCCGGGGAGCTGTTTTTT. Translation gives CSASLLAGAPGELFF.

V and J are TRBV12-3 or TRBV12-4 and TRBJ2-2, with D possibly matching TRBD2 (5 bases). V gave up 10 bases and J gave up 0 bases, with 9 bases separating them. The CDR3 totals 13 residues. CDR3 coding DNA: TGTGCCACCGGGGTCGCGAACACCGGGGAGCTGTTTTTT. Its protein is CATGVANTGELFF.

This clonotype has ten or more counts. The V gene is TRBV6-1, the J gene TRBJ1-1; D is undetermined. The CDR3 has 13 residues. With 8 bases removed from V and 1 base from J, the gap between germline ends came to 11 bases. Germline V lookup: CDR1 MNHNS, CDR2 SASEGT. The CDR3 sequence: CASLGRWNTEAFF. In nucleotides, the CDR3 is TGTGCCAGCCTAGGACGGTGGAACACTGAAGCTTTCTTT.

This clonotype was counted between two and nine times. The chain couples TRBV7-7 to TRBJ2-2, with 7 bases aligning to TRBD2. CDR1 and CDR2 from the germline V gene are SSHAT and FNYEAQ (reference sequence). The CDR3 length is 17 residues. V was clipped by 1 base and J by 6 bases; unmatched bases: 11. For the CDR3, the DNA is TGTGCCAGCAGCTTAGGAATGCGGCCGGGAGGCTCCGGGGAGCTGTTTTTT. Translated: CASSLGMRPGGSGELFF.

This clonotype came up a few times. CDR3 nucleotide sequence: TGTGCCAGCTCACCACGCGCCCCACAAGAGACTGAGCAGTTCTTC. This codes for CASSPRAPQETEQFF. This chain uses TRBV18 with TRBJ2-1; D unclear. Germline V gene lookup returns CDR1 KGHSH and CDR2 LQKENI. V gave up 1 base and J gave up 9 bases, with 16 bases separating them. The CDR3 is 15 amino acids.

Turning to this clonotype: A much larger clone differs by one base, so this may be a read error. V usage is TRBV10-2 and J usage is TRBJ2-1; 7 bases map to TRBD2. Unmatched junction bases numbered 14, after V lost 9 bases and J lost 0 bases. Germline CDR1 WSHSY, CDR2 SAAADI. This CDR3 is 17 amino acids long. The DNA for the CDR3 is TGCGCCAGTTCCGGGAGTAGCGGGTTCAGCTCCTACAATGAGCAGTTCTTC. Its protein is CASSGSSGFSSYNEQFF.

This clonotype was detected ten times or more. The chain couples TRBV21-1 to TRBJ1-6. TRBV21-1 is recorded as a pseudogene. The length of the CDR3 is 12 residues. CDR3 DNA sequence: TGTGCCAGCAGCTCGCAACCTTCACCCCTCCACTTT. It is translated as CASSSQPSPLHF.

The chain uses TRBV23-1 and TRBJ1-5, with TRBD1 identical over 8 bases. TRBV23-1 qualifies as an ORF whose function is uncertain. The length of the CDR3 is 15 residues. Trimming took 4 bases from V and 5 from J; bases not matched to a gene: 7. This CDR3 is CASSPDRGGHQPQHF. DNA for the CDR3: TGCGCCAGCAGTCCAGACAGGGGAGGTCATCAGCCCCAGCATTTT.

The gene calls are TRBV18 and TRBJ1-6; TRBD1 aligns across 9 bases. Trimming took 6 bases from V and 0 from J; bases not matched to a gene: 6. The CDR3 contains 17 residues. Per the germline V gene, CDR1 is KGHSH and CDR2 is LQKENI. The DNA for the CDR3 is TGTGCCAGCTCTCTCGGACAGGGGAGCTCCTATAATTCACCCCTCCACTTT. Translated, it gives CASSLGQGSSYNSPLHF.

Many counts were recorded for this clonotype. The chain employs TRBV5-6 and TRBJ2-3; 7 bases match TRBD2. CDR1 and CDR2 (germline): SGHDT, YYEEEE. With V trimmed by 4 bases and J by 5 bases, 13 bases remained unmatched. The length of the CDR3 is 16 residues. CDR3 bases: TGTGCCAGCAGCCCCCTCGGGGGGTGGGATGGAGATACGCAGTATTTT. This codes for CASSPLGGWDGDTQYF.

This clonotype was seen a handful of times. The chain couples TRBV7-2 to TRBJ2-7, with unresolved D. With 1 base removed from V and 0 bases from J, the gap between germline ends came to 10 bases. Germline assignment: CDR1 SGHTA and CDR2 FQGNSA. This CDR3 region has 15 residues. The CDR3 DNA is TGTGCCAGCAGCTTAGTTTCCTCCAGCTCCTACGAGCAGTACTTC. Encoded protein: CASSLVSSSSYEQYF.

In this sample, this clonotype turned up a few times. The chain combines TRBV20-1 with TRBJ2-7; the D call may be TRBD1 or TRBD2 (5 bases each). Germline values: CDR1 DFQATT, CDR2 SNEGSKA (reference sequence). This CDR3 has 11 residues. Trimming stripped 5 bases from V and 2 bases from J, with 7 bases between. Written as DNA, the CDR3 is TGCAGTGCTGGGACGACCTACGAGCAGTACTTC. Its translation is CSAGTTYEQYF.

This clonotype has just a few counts. This chain connects TRBV5-6 to TRBJ1-1; D may be TRBD1 (5 bases). This CDR3 region has 15 residues. Germline assignment: CDR1 SGHDT and CDR2 YYEEEE. The V gene lost 5 bases and the J gene lost 0 bases, with 14 bases spanning the gap. The DNA for the CDR3 is TGTGCCAGCAGACTGATCGGGACGGTGAACACTGAAGCTTTCTTT. It specifies CASRLIGTVNTEAFF.